The rows below give T cell receptor beta chains drawn from one sample of a study of CD8 T cells in ankylosing spondylitis. TCRdb ran MiXCR on the 5' RACE reads and lists one entry per CDR3 protein. This sample has 300,000 to 400,000 distinct CDR3 sequences; over 12% occur once, and the top ten carry 0.85% to 1.4%. Sequenced: blood, either unsorted or a sorted T cell fraction (not recorded which). The origin of the receptors is a male donor with ankylosing spondylitis or in good health (not recorded which). Both conserved end residues are part of each CDR3. Each record gives: clone size, J gene, V gene, D gene, CDR3 protein, CDR3 DNA. D genes are given only for firm matches. Clone size, where shown, is once, few, many, or a class for clones that have expanded.

- | TRBJ2-1 | TRBV5-1 | - | CASSKLANSYNEQFF | TGCGCCAGCAGCAAACTAGCCAACTCCTACAATGAGCAGTTCTTC
- | TRBJ2-2 | TRBV6-1 | - | CASSPGGQHTGELFF | TGTGCCAGCAGTCCGGGCGGGCAGCACACCGGGGAGCTGTTTTTT
- | TRBJ2-1 | TRBV29-1 | - | CSVEDGIPPNEQFF | TGCAGCGTTGAAGATGGAATCCCCCCCAATGAGCAGTTCTTC
- | TRBJ2-1 | TRBV5-1 | - | CASSLGRLNEQFF | TGCGCCAGCAGCTTGGGCCGGCTGAATGAGCAGTTCTTC
- | TRBJ2-2 | TRBV11-3 | TRBD1 | CASSGRTGGDGELFF | TGTGCCAGCAGCGGTAGGACAGGGGGCGACGGGGAGCTGTTTTTT
few | TRBJ1-2 | TRBV20-1 | - | CSARPGWNYGYTF | TGCAGTGCTAGACCCGGGTGGAACTATGGCTACACCTTC
few | TRBJ2-5 | TRBV10-3 | - | CAISAAGIREETQYF | TGTGCCATCAGTGCTGCAGGGATAAGGGAGGAGACCCAGTACTTC
- | TRBJ2-7 | TRBV12-3/TRBV12-4 | TRBD2 | CASSSGLAGRFYEQYF | TGTGCCAGCAGTTCGGGACTAGCGGGACGGTTCTACGAGCAGTACTTC
- | TRBJ2-5 | TRBV29-1 | - | CSVREFETQYF | TGCAGCGTTAGGGAGTTCGAGACCCAGTACTTC
- | TRBJ2-1 | TRBV20-1 | - | CSALPERRGNEQFF | TGCAGTGCTCTCCCAGAGCGGAGGGGGAATGAGCAGTTCTTC
- | TRBJ2-3 | TRBV10-3 | - | CAISVLDVEDTQYF | TGTGCCATCAGTGTCTTGGATGTGGAAGATACGCAGTATTTT
- | TRBJ1-4 | TRBV5-1 | - | CASSYIPATNEKLFF | TGCGCCAGCAGCTACATACCAGCAACTAATGAAAAACTGTTTTTT
many | TRBJ1-2 | TRBV20-1 | - | CSARSGPYGYTF | TGCAGTGCTAGATCAGGGCCCTATGGCTACACCTTC
- | TRBJ2-1 | TRBV5-6 | TRBD2 | CASSLSTSGSSGEQFF | TGTGCCAGCAGCTTGAGCACTAGCGGGAGCTCTGGTGAGCAGTTCTTC
- | TRBJ2-7 | TRBV2 | - | CASTTDGLPTEQYF | TGTGCCAGCACTACCGACGGCCTCCCTACCGAGCAGTACTTC
- | TRBJ1-3 | TRBV7-2 | TRBD1 | CASSHGTGSAGNTIYF | TGTGCCAGCAGCCACGGGACAGGGAGTGCTGGAAACACCATATATTTT